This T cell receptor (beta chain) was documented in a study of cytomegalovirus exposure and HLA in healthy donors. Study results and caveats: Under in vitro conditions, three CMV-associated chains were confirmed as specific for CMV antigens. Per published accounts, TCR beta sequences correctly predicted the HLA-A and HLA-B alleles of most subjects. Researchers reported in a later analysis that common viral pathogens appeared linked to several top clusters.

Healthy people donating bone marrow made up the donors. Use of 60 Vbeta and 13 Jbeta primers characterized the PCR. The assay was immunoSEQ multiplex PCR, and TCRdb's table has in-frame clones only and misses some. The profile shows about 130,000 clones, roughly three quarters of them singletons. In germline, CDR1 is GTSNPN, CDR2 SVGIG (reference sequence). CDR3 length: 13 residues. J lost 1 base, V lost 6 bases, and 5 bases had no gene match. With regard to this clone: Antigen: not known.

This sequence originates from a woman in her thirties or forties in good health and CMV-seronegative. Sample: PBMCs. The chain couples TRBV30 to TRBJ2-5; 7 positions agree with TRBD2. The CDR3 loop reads CACPLAAQETQYF. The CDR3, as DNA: TGTGCCTGCCCTCTAGCGGCCCAAGAGACCCAGTACTTC. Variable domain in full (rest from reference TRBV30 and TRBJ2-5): SQTIHQWPATLVQPVGSPLSLECTVEGTSNPNLYWYRQAAGRGLQLLFYSVGIGQISSEVPQNLSASRPQDRQFILSSKKLLLSDSGFYLCACPLAAQETQYFGPGTRLLVL.